These 9 T cell receptor beta chains were all obtained from the same sample, sequenced in a study of beta chain features in type 1 diabetes. The entirety of the isolated RNA underwent reverse transcription, so expressed TCRB transcripts were sequenced. The data were produced by immunoSEQ multiplex PCR, yet TCRdb's version contains in-frame clones alone and is incomplete. This table holds a few hundred thousand clones, about 10% found once. Findings and caveats of the study: People with Type 1 diabetes carried modestly yet significantly shorter TCRB CDR3s in all four CD4+ subsets.

For these receptors, no antigen is known. The specimen sequenced was central memory CD4+ T cells from blood. These receptor sequences come from a man in his thirties or forties with type 1 diabetes.

The chain recombines TRBV19 with TRBJ1-5; D may be TRBD1 (5 bases). This CDR3 comprises 13 residues. Germline CDR1 reads LNHDA; CDR2 reads SQIVND (reference sequence). The V and J ends lost 8 bases and 4 bases respectively, with 12 bases between them. The CDR3, as DNA: TGTGCCAGTTCCGGGGCCAGAAATCAGCCCCAGCATTTT. Translated, it gives CASSGARNQPQHF.

This clone was seen repeatedly, ten times or more. This rearrangement joins TRBV7-3 to TRBJ1-1; 9 bases agree with TRBD1. CDR1 and CDR2 (germline): SGHTA, FQGTGA. The CDR3 extends over 14 amino acids. Trimming cost V 5 bases and J 11 bases; bases outside gene matches: 12. The DNA for the CDR3 is TGTGCCAGCAGCCGAACCGGGACAGGGCCTCCGGCTTTCTTT. It specifies CASSRTGTGPPAFF.

This clone was detected only once. This chain's CDR3 is CASSLGHQSETQYF. In DNA form, the CDR3 reads TGTGCCAGTAGTCTGGGCCACCAGTCAGAGACCCAGTACTTC. The chain links TRBV19 to TRBJ2-5; D is uncertain. This CDR3 comprises 14 residues. Per the germline V gene, CDR1 is LNHDA and CDR2 is SQIVND (reference sequence). Trimming stripped 5 bases from V and 4 bases from J, with 14 bases between.

This clone showed up just a few times. The chain uses TRBV27 and TRBJ2-2; D possibly matches TRBD1 or TRBD2 (5 bases each). V was trimmed by 7 bases and J by 0 bases, leaving 9 bases between them. Germline loops: CDR1 MNHEY, CDR2 SMNVEV (reference sequence). This CDR3 has 14 residues. The CDR3 sequence is CASMGRTNTGELFF. The CDR3 nucleotides read TGTGCCAGCATGGGACGGACGAACACCGGGGAGCTGTTTTTT.

A few counts support this clone. This chain connects TRBV19 to TRBJ2-1; 9 positions agree with TRBD1. This CDR3 is 15 amino acids long. Germline V gene sequence: CDR1 LNHDA, CDR2 SQIVND (reference sequence). The V gene end was trimmed by 4 bases and the J gene end by 12 bases; junction bases not matched to a gene: 13. As DNA, the CDR3 is TGTGCCAGTAGTACCCTTTCCGGGACAGGGCCAAGGCAGTTCTTC. Encoded protein: CASSTLSGTGPRQFF.

The chain is built from TRBV18 and TRBJ2-3; TRBD2 agrees at 8 bases. V lost 3 bases to trimming and J lost 13 bases; unmatched junction nucleotides: 12. Germline V lookup: CDR1 KGHSH, CDR2 LQKENI. The CDR3 consists of 14 residues. The CDR3 region is CASSPGLAHSSEYF. The CDR3 DNA sequence: TGTGCCAGCTCACCTGGACTAGCCCATAGCTCAGAGTATTTT.

Points on this clone: This may be a read error: a much more frequent sequence differs by one nucleotide. This chain uses TRBV7-3 with TRBJ2-1, with a weak D call TRBD2 (5 bases). The CDR3 is 14 residues long. With 3 bases removed from V and 4 bases from J, the gap between germline ends came to 10 bases. Germline V gene sequence: CDR1 SGHTA, CDR2 FQGTGA. CDR3 nucleotide sequence: TGTGCCAGCAGCTTGGTGGGGAGTTACAATGAGCAGTTCTTC. This codes for CASSLVGSYNEQFF.

V and J are TRBV5-1 and TRBJ2-3, with D tentatively TRBD1 (5 bases). V was cut by 2 bases and J by 2 bases, with 12 bases left in between. The germline V gene has CDR1 SGHRS and CDR2 YFSETQ. This CDR3 is 15 amino acids long. The CDR3 DNA follows: TGCGCCAGCAGCTTTCAGGGCCGACACACAGATACGCAGTATTTT. It yields the protein CASSFQGRHTDTQYF.

The chain uses TRBV19 and TRBJ2-5, with TRBD2 matching over 9 bases. Germline values: CDR1 LNHDA, CDR2 SQIVND (reference sequence). Trimming at V came to 3 bases and at J to 5 bases, leaving 7 bases not matched to a gene. CDR3 length: 15 residues. For the CDR3, the DNA is TGTGCCAGTAGTATGAGCGGGAGGAGATCCGAGACCCAGTACTTC. Protein sequence: CASSMSGRRSETQYF.